Each of the 31 T cell receptor beta chains below was sequenced from the same sample in a study of shared clonotypes between healthy human individuals. The repertoire was sequenced with immunoSEQ multiplex PCR; TCRdb's copy has only in-frame clones and lacks some. The sample holds roughly 2,500,000 clones, over 85% seen once. Sequencing was performed on naive CD4+ T cells from PBMCs. Subset meaning: CD45RA+ positively selected. The receptors originated from a man between 18 and 29 years old in good health. Some clones in this sample may be carry-over from other donors' samples.

A few counts support this clone. This sequence joins TRBV5-1 and TRBJ1-1; 7 nucleotides line up with TRBD1. The V segment lost 4 bases and the J segment 1 base; nucleotides outside the gene matches: 10. CDR1 and CDR2 from the germline V gene are SGHRS and YFSETQ. This CDR3 is built from 16 residues. CDR3 residues: CASSQTGPRTNTEAFF. CDR3 DNA sequence: TGCGCCAGCAGCCAGACAGGGCCGAGAACGAACACTGAAGCTTTCTTT.

J is TRBJ2-1 and V is TRBV7-3; D possibly corresponds to TRBD1 (6 bases). The CDR3 consists of 17 residues. The germline V gene has CDR1 SGHTA and CDR2 FQGTGA. V was clipped by 0 bases and J by 3 bases, with 15 bases between them. The CDR3 loop is CASSLTLGAGDYNEQFF. The CDR3 DNA follows: TGTGCCAGCAGCTTAACGCTGGGGGCCGGCGACTACAATGAGCAGTTCTTC. The full variable domain, its missing parts supplied by reference TRBV7-3 and TRBJ2-1, is GAGVSQTPSNKVTEKGKYVELRCDPISGHTALYWYRQSLGQGPEFLIYFQGTGAADDSGLPNDRFFAVRPEGSVSTLKIQRTERGDSAVYLCASSLTLGAGDYNEQFFGPGTRLTVL.

This clone was observed a single time. V usage is TRBV18 and J usage is TRBJ2-2; D is undetermined. V was cut by 1 base and J by 5 bases, with 17 bases left in between. Germline loops: CDR1 KGHSH, CDR2 LQKENI. The CDR3 is made up of 17 amino acids. CDR3 DNA sequence: TGTGCCAGCTCACCACTGGCCGCGATTTTTTCTACCGGGGAGCTGTTTTTT. Amino acid sequence: CASSPLAAIFSTGELFF.

The chain links TRBV5-1 to TRBJ1-1; no definite D call. CDR3 length equals 14 residues. The germline V gene encodes CDR1 SGHRS and CDR2 YFSETQ. V was shortened by 0 bases and J by 5 bases, with 11 bases between the two germline ends. As DNA, the CDR3 is TGCGCCAGCAGCTTGGTGGAGGTGGGGACTGAAGCTTTCTTT. This gives the protein CASSLVEVGTEAFF. Using reference TRBV5-1 and TRBJ1-1 for the parts outside the CDR3, the full variable domain is KAGVTQTPRYLIKTRGQQVTLSCSPISGHRSVSWYQQTPGQGLQFLFEYFSETQRNKGNFPGRFSGRQFSNSRSEMNVSTLELGDSALYLCASSLVEVGTEAFFGQGTRLTVV.

This clone has a single count. V gene TRBV28 combines with J gene TRBJ2-7, with TRBD1 matching 9 bases. Germline loops: CDR1 MDHEN, CDR2 SYDVKM. The CDR3 extends over 17 amino acids. V lost 2 bases, J lost 0 bases, and 8 bases stayed unmatched. The CDR3 DNA sequence: TGTGCCAGCAGTTTAGATTGGACAGGGGCGAGCTCCTACGAGCAGTACTTC. Amino acid sequence: CASSLDWTGASSYEQYF. Based on the CDR3 plus reference TRBV28 and TRBJ2-7, the full variable domain is DVKVTQSSRYLVKRTGEKVFLECVQDMDHENMFWYRQDPGLGLRLIYFSYDVKMKEKGDIPEGYSVSREKKERFSLILESASTNQTSMYLCASSLDWTGASSYEQYFGPGTRLTVT.

This chain joins TRBV10-3 and TRBJ2-3; D may be TRBD2 (5 bases). The CDR3 covers 15 residues. V was clipped by 4 bases and J by 0 bases, with 11 bases between them. Germline V gene sequence: CDR1 ENHRY, CDR2 SYGVKD. This CDR3 reads CAISVGSVSTDTQYF. The CDR3, as DNA: TGTGCCATCAGTGTGGGTAGCGTTAGCACAGATACGCAGTATTTT.

The chain employs TRBV15 and TRBJ2-2; tentatively, D is TRBD2 (5 bases). This CDR3 spans 16 amino acids. Trimming pared 1 base from V and 4 bases from J, leaving 13 bases between. CDR1 and CDR2 (germline): LNHNV, YYDKDF (reference sequence). In DNA form, the CDR3 reads TGTGCCACCAGCAGAGTTGGGAGCAAAGGCACCGGGGAGCTGTTTTTT. Amino acids: CATSRVGSKGTGELFF.

The rearrangement joins TRBV7-8 to TRBJ2-7, with 7 nucleotides matching TRBD2. In germline, CDR1 is SGHVS, CDR2 FQNEAQ. This CDR3 region has 16 residues. Germline trimming cut 1 base from V and 4 bases from J; bases unmatched to any gene: 10. The DNA for the CDR3 is TGTGCCAGCAGCTTAGGTTGGGCGGGAGCAGGGTACGAGCAGTACTTC. Its protein product is CASSLGWAGAGYEQYF.

The rearrangement joins TRBV7-2 to TRBJ2-2; D ambiguous. The CDR3 extends over 14 amino acids. V lost 2 bases, J lost 3 bases, and 7 bases lay in between. Germline V gene lookup returns CDR1 SGHTA and CDR2 FQGNSA. CDR3 sequence (DNA): TGTGCCAGCAGCTTAAGTAGAGACACCGGGGAGCTGTTTTTT. It encodes CASSLSRDTGELFF.

The chain employs TRBV6-1 and TRBJ2-6, with 7 bases fitting TRBD2. In germline, CDR1 is MNHNS, CDR2 SASEGT. CDR3 length equals 15 residues. V shed 7 bases, J shed 0 bases, and the junction held 3 bases outside the gene matches. CDR3 in DNA: TGTGCCAGCAAGGGAGGGGCCTCTGGGGCCAACGTCCTGACTTTC. This translates into CASKGGASGANVLTF.

V and J are TRBV11-3 and TRBJ2-2; 8 positions match TRBD1. The CDR3 spans 14 residues. J was trimmed by 6 bases and V by 4 bases; bases with no gene match: 4. Per the germline V gene, CDR1 is SGHNT and CDR2 is YENEEA. The CDR3 nucleotides are TGTGCCAGCAGCTCGCAGGGGGCGTCCGGGGAGCTGTTTTTT. Translation: CASSSQGASGELFF.

The V gene is TRBV5-1, the J gene TRBJ2-1, with D possibly being TRBD1 or TRBD2 (5 bases each). Trimming took off 3 bases at V and 4 bases at J, with 17 bases between the two ends. CDR3 length equals 16 residues. Germline CDR1 is SGHRS and CDR2 is YFSETQ. The CDR3 loop reads CASSSGAAERYNEQFF. CDR3 bases: TGCGCCAGCAGCTCCGGGGCCGCCGAACGATACAATGAGCAGTTCTTC.

This sequence joins TRBV6-1 and TRBJ2-7, with a tentative D call TRBD2 (5 bases). Trimming left V 6 bases short and J 3 bases short, with 9 bases between. CDR1 is MNHNS and CDR2 is SASEGT in the germline V gene. The CDR3 length is 12 residues. CDR3 in amino acids: CASREGYYEQYF. Here the CDR3 DNA reads TGTGCCAGCAGAGAGGGCTACTACGAGCAGTACTTC.

This chain links TRBV11-2 with TRBJ2-5; perhaps TRBD2 as D (6 bases). This CDR3 region has 16 residues. Trimming took off 1 base at V and 2 bases at J, with 14 bases between the two ends. CDR1 and CDR2 from the germline V gene are SGHAT and FQNNGV. CDR3 loop: CASSLAGGAFQETQYF. The DNA for the CDR3 is TGTGCCAGCAGCTTAGCGGGCGGGGCCTTTCAAGAGACCCAGTACTTC.

V and J are TRBV27 and TRBJ1-2, with 8 positions matching TRBD1. Per the germline V gene, CDR1 is MNHEY and CDR2 is SMNVEV (reference sequence). This CDR3 contains 14 residues. The V segment lost 3 bases and the J segment 0 bases; nucleotides outside the gene matches: 0. The CDR3 spells CASSLDRANYGYTF. CDR3 nucleotide sequence: TGTGCCAGCAGTTTGGACAGGGCTAACTATGGCTACACCTTC.

The V and J genes are TRBV6-5 and TRBJ2-5; no clear D gene. Trimming pared 6 bases from V and 3 bases from J, leaving 14 bases between. Germline lookup yields CDR1 MNHEY and CDR2 SVGAGI. The CDR3 totals 14 residues. The chain's CDR3 is CASRSGSKKETQYF. CDR3 nucleotides: TGTGCCAGCAGGTCCGGTTCCAAAAAAGAGACCCAGTACTTC.

V is TRBV5-1 and J is TRBJ2-5; D is unresolved. The CDR3 sequence is 16 residues long. CDR1 is SGHRS and CDR2 is YFSETQ in the germline V gene. Trimming removed 0 bases from V and 2 bases from J, with 14 bases in between. The CDR3 sequence: CASSLAYGTIQETQYF. CDR3 DNA sequence: TGCGCCAGCAGCTTGGCATACGGCACGATTCAAGAGACCCAGTACTTC.

The chain couples TRBV14 to TRBJ2-2; 10 nucleotides agree with TRBD1. The V gene's germline CDR1 is SGHDN and CDR2 FVKESK. The CDR3 extends over 17 amino acids. With 3 bases clipped from V and 3 bases from J, the junction kept 7 bases outside the gene matches. The CDR3 DNA reads as TGTGCCAGCAGCCAGCGAGCCGGGACAGGGGACACCGGGGAGCTGTTTTTT. It specifies CASSQRAGTGDTGELFF.

The chain recombines TRBV11-1 with TRBJ1-2; 10 bases line up with TRBD1. This CDR3 comprises 16 residues. CDR1 SGHAT and CDR2 FQDESV come from the germline V gene (reference sequence). The V and J ends lost 3 bases and 5 bases, in that order; junction bases with no gene match: 9. CDR3 coding DNA: TGTGCCAGCAGCTTTGGACAGGGGGGCGACCCTTATGGCTACACCTTC. It translates to CASSFGQGGDPYGYTF.

The CDR3 DNA is TGTGCCAGCAGCGCCCGGGACGCGAACACCGGGGAGCTGTTTTTT. Translated: CASSARDANTGELFF. The V and J genes are TRBV9 and TRBJ2-2; D assignment may be TRBD1 or TRBD2 (5 bases each). This CDR3 is built from 15 residues. Germline V lookup: CDR1 SGDLS, CDR2 YYNGEE. Trimming cost V 3 bases and J 0 bases, with 9 bases left between them.

The V gene is TRBV28, the J gene TRBJ1-5; 8 bases fit TRBD1. This CDR3 has 15 residues. After removal of 6 bases from V and 5 bases from J, the junction contained 9 bases not matched to a gene. CDR1 is MDHEN, CDR2 SYDVKM, per germline. The CDR3 protein is CASSPPDRGHQPQHF. In DNA form, the CDR3 reads TGTGCCAGCAGCCCCCCAGACAGGGGTCATCAGCCCCAGCATTTT.

This clone was seen only once. The chain joins TRBV2 to TRBJ1-5; TRBD1 agrees at 7 bases. The V segment lost 7 bases and the J segment 3 bases; nucleotides outside the gene matches: 9. Germline V gene data show CDR1 as SNHLY and CDR2 as FYNNEI. The CDR3 has 15 amino acids. CDR3 sequence (DNA): TGTGCCAGCACCCGTTACAGGGGTTACAATCAGCCCCAGCATTTT. This encodes CASTRYRGYNQPQHF.

This clone was recorded only once. This chain uses TRBV7-2 with TRBJ1-1, with D uncertain. Looked up from germline, CDR1 is SGHTA and CDR2 is FQGNSA. The CDR3 is 13 amino acids. With 1 base removed from V and 4 bases from J, the gap between germline ends came to 7 bases. CDR3 DNA: TGTGCCAGCAGCTTAGGACGGACCACTGAAGCTTTCTTT. Its translation is CASSLGRTTEAFF. Full variable domain (remainder filled in from reference TRBV7-2 and TRBJ1-1): GAGVSQSPSNKVTEKGKDVELRCDPISGHTALYWYRQSLGQGLEFLIYFQGNSAPDKSGLPSDRFSAERTGGSVSTLTIQRTQQEDSAVYLCASSLGRTTEAFFGQGTRLTVV.

This chain links TRBV5-1 with TRBJ2-3; 12 nucleotides match TRBD2. The CDR3 has 16 residues. The V gene end was trimmed by 4 bases and the J gene end by 4 bases; junction bases not matched to a gene: 7. In germline, CDR1 is SGHRS, CDR2 YFSETQ. The chain's CDR3 is CASSRATSGSSDTQYF. In nucleotides, the CDR3 is TGCGCCAGCAGCAGAGCGACTAGCGGGAGTTCAGATACGCAGTATTTT.

V is TRBV7-2 and J is TRBJ2-1; the match to TRBD2 covers 13 bases. The germline V gene has CDR1 SGHTA and CDR2 FQGNSA. The CDR3 length is 17 residues. The trim removed 5 bases at V and 9 bases at J, leaving 13 bases unmatched. The CDR3 spells CASSPEGLAGWRGEQFF. In nucleotides, the CDR3 is TGTGCCAGCAGCCCAGAGGGACTAGCGGGGTGGAGGGGTGAGCAGTTCTTC.

The J gene is TRBJ2-5, the V gene TRBV5-1; TRBD1 matches at 8 bases. Trimming cost V 0 bases and J 5 bases; bases outside gene matches: 6. Germline CDR1 and CDR2: SGHRS and YFSETQ. The CDR3 runs 15 residues. This chain's CDR3 is CASSLGSGGGETQYF. CDR3 in DNA: TGCGCCAGCAGCTTGGGGTCAGGGGGCGGGGAGACCCAGTACTTC.

The chain couples TRBV7-8 to TRBJ1-5; 9 bases line up with TRBD1. CDR3 length: 16 amino acids. Germline lookup yields CDR1 SGHVS and CDR2 FQNEAQ. With V trimmed by 2 bases and J by 4 bases, 6 bases remained unmatched. The CDR3 bases are TGTGCCAGCAGCTTACCAACCGGGACAGGGAATCAGCCCCAGCATTTT. It encodes CASSLPTGTGNQPQHF.

V usage is TRBV11-2 and J usage is TRBJ2-5; D call uncertain. Trimming left V 5 bases short and J 3 bases short, with 7 bases between. The CDR3 loop spans 12 amino acids. Germline loops: CDR1 SGHAT, CDR2 FQNNGV. The CDR3 loop reads CASSDQEETQYF. CDR3 DNA sequence: TGTGCCAGCAGCGACCAGGAAGAGACCCAGTACTTC.

This sequence joins TRBV12-5 and TRBJ2-7; D is possibly TRBD1 (6 bases). V lost 4 bases to trimming and J lost 0 bases, with 16 bases between them. The CDR3 is made up of 16 amino acids. Germline values: CDR1 LGHNT, CDR2 FRNRAP. The CDR3, as DNA: TGTGCTAGTGGTTCCCCCCCGGACAGCTACTCCTACGAGCAGTACTTC. This codes for CASGSPPDSYSYEQYF.

V usage is TRBV5-4 and J usage is TRBJ2-5; D possibly corresponds to TRBD2 (6 bases). V lost 0 bases and J 5 bases, leaving 11 bases between the germline ends. The germline gives CDR1 SGHNT, CDR2 YYREEE (reference sequence). The CDR3 has 14 amino acids. The CDR3 sequence is CASSLAGLAETQYF. The CDR3, as DNA: TGTGCCAGCAGCTTGGCCGGGCTAGCGGAGACCCAGTACTTC.

V gene TRBV29-1 combines with J gene TRBJ2-5; D may be TRBD1 or TRBD2 (5 bases each). From germline, CDR1 is SQVTM and CDR2 ANQGSEA. V lost 6 bases and J lost 4, with 12 bases in between. The CDR3 contains 12 residues. The CDR3 DNA is TGCAGCGTGGGGCCTAGCCCAGAGACCCAGTACTTC. Encoded protein: CSVGPSPETQYF.